Following are 13 T cell receptor beta chains from one sample sequenced in a study of shared clonotypes between healthy human individuals. CD8 cells classed as naive were CD45RO-negative and positively selected for CCR7, excluding terminally differentiated effector memory CD45RA+ cells. Libraries were prepared by immunoSEQ multiplex PCR; TCRdb keeps only in-frame clonotypes and omits some of them. The table includes around 1,900,000 clones, roughly 93% detected once. The sequencing sample was made of naive CD8+ T cells from PBMCs. The source of these receptors is a man aged 18 to 29 in good health. Some clones in this sample may be carry-over from other donors' samples.

Comments on this clone: Other DNA sequences in this sample translate to the same CDR3. The chain combines TRBV9 with TRBJ2-7; D is perhaps TRBD2 (7 bases). The CDR3 is 14 amino acids. Germline V gene lookup returns CDR1 SGDLS and CDR2 YYNGEE. Trimming left V 2 bases short and J 4 bases short, with 13 bases between. This CDR3 reads CASSVGGRSYEQYF. The DNA of the CDR3 is TGTGCCAGCAGCGTGGGGGGGCGCAGTTACGAGCAGTACTTC.

The V and J genes are TRBV5-1 and TRBJ2-1; D is unresolved. Germline CDR1 is SGHRS and CDR2 is YFSETQ. This CDR3 comprises 17 residues. Trimming took off 0 bases at V and 0 bases at J, with 13 bases between the two ends. The CDR3 DNA sequence: TGCGCCAGCAGCTTGGCATTAGACGGGTCCTCCTACAATGAGCAGTTCTTC. Protein sequence: CASSLALDGSSYNEQFF.

To note about this clone: One end of the junction varies from germline; a read error may be responsible. This chain joins TRBV28 and TRBJ2-4; 8 nucleotides match TRBD1. Germline V CDR1 and CDR2: MDHEN, SYDVKM. There are 13 residues in the CDR3. The CDR3 is CASSLAYNRDRRF. CDR3 DNA sequence: TGTGCCAGCAGTTTAGCCTACAATCGGGACAGGAGGTTC.

This rearrangement joins TRBV19 to TRBJ1-1; D may be TRBD1 (5 bases). The CDR3 has 17 residues. V dropped 3 bases and J dropped 3 bases, with 20 bases sitting between them. Per germline, CDR1 LNHDA and CDR2 SQIVND (reference sequence). The CDR3 sequence is CASSISLFLQDDTEAFF. The CDR3, as DNA: TGTGCCAGTAGTATTTCGTTGTTTTTACAGGACGACACTGAAGCTTTCTTT. The whole variable domain, filled in from reference TRBV19 and TRBJ1-1, reads DGGITQSPKYLFRKEGQNVTLSCEQNLNHDAMYWYRQDPGQGLRLIYYSQIVNDFQKGDIAEGYSVSREKKESFPLTVTSAQKNPTAFYLCASSISLFLQDDTEAFFGQGTRLTVV.

This chain links TRBV4-1 with TRBJ2-2, with 8 nucleotides matching TRBD1. J was trimmed by 6 bases and V by 5 bases; bases with no gene match: 14. In germline, CDR1 is MGHRA, CDR2 YSYEKL. The CDR3 sequence is 17 residues long. CDR3 loop: CASSYESRQGTSGELFF. CDR3 sequence (DNA): TGCGCCAGCAGCTACGAGTCGAGACAGGGGACTTCCGGGGAGCTGTTTTTT.

This clone was seen once. The V gene is TRBV9, the J gene TRBJ1-1; D is ambiguous. V was pared by 7 bases and J by 0 bases, with 22 bases between. The CDR3 totals 17 residues. Germline values: CDR1 SGDLS, CDR2 YYNGEE. The CDR3 nucleotides read TGTGCCAGCGCTTCGATAGGTTTAGGTTTTATGAACACTGAAGCTTTCTTT. The encoded protein is CASASIGLGFMNTEAFF. The variable domain in full, with the rest retrieved from reference TRBV9 and TRBJ1-1, is DSGVTQTPKHLITATGQRVTLRCSPRSGDLSVYWYQQSLDQGLQFLIQYYNGEERAKGNILERFSAQQFPDLHSELNLSSLELGDSALYFCASASIGLGFMNTEAFFGQGTRLTVV.

This rearrangement joins TRBV2 to TRBJ2-7; maybe TRBD1 (6 bases). Germline V lookup: CDR1 SNHLY, CDR2 FYNNEI. The ends were cut back, 2 bases at V and 5 bases at J, with 16 bases in the middle. This CDR3 contains 15 residues. The CDR3 nucleotides are TGTGCCAGCAGTGAATATGGGGGCGGTAACAACGAGCAGTACTTC. Protein product: CASSEYGGGNNEQYF.

The rearrangement joins TRBV4-1 to TRBJ2-3, with TRBD2 identical over 13 bases. Germline V gene sequence: CDR1 MGHRA, CDR2 YSYEKL. CDR3 size: 17 residues. J was trimmed by 0 bases and V by 2 bases; bases with no gene match: 2. DNA of the CDR3: TGCGCCAGCAGCCAACCACTAGCGGGAGGGAGCACAGATACGCAGTATTTT. Translated: CASSQPLAGGSTDTQYF.

The chain couples TRBV11-2 to TRBJ2-7; 7 bases align to TRBD1. Germline CDR1 is SGHAT and CDR2 is FQNNGV. The CDR3 has 15 amino acids. J was trimmed by 3 bases and V by 5 bases; bases with no gene match: 10. CDR3 bases: TGTGCCAGCAGCACTCGCAGGGGGACGATCTACGAGCAGTACTTC. Translation: CASSTRRGTIYEQYF.

The CDR3 DNA sequence: TGCGCCAGCAGCCGACCGGGACTAGCGGGAGGGCAGGTCAACAATGAGCAGTTCTTC. Its translation: CASSRPGLAGGQVNNEQFF. The V gene is TRBV4-1, the J gene TRBJ2-1; TRBD2 aligns across 16 bases. V lost 4 bases to trimming and J lost 5 bases; unmatched junction nucleotides: 11. The germline V gene encodes CDR1 MGHRA and CDR2 YSYEKL. This CDR3 spans 19 amino acids.

The rearrangement joins TRBV6-5 to TRBJ2-1; D may be TRBD2 (5 bases). In germline, CDR1 is MNHEY, CDR2 SVGAGI. This CDR3 contains 14 residues. Trimming cost V 2 bases and J 2 bases, with 7 bases left between them. The CDR3 region is CASSYRETYNEQFF. The CDR3 bases are TGTGCCAGCAGTTACAGGGAGACCTACAATGAGCAGTTCTTC.

The chain carries TRBV7-6 and TRBJ2-7; 13 bases match TRBD2. This CDR3 comprises 15 residues. V was clipped by 5 bases and J by 7 bases; unmatched bases: 8. Germline values: CDR1 SGHVS, CDR2 FNYEAQ. The CDR3 DNA reads as TGTGCCAGCAGCCCGAGTACTAGCGGGAGGGGTGAGCAGTACTTC. Its translation is CASSPSTSGRGEQYF.

This clone was observed a single time. V and J are TRBV9 and TRBJ1-2; 7 bases map to TRBD1. V shed 4 bases, J shed 4 bases, and the junction held 16 bases outside the gene matches. Germline values: CDR1 SGDLS, CDR2 YYNGEE. This CDR3 contains 17 residues. The CDR3 coding sequence is TGTGCCAGCAGCCAGACTTACTTGACAGGGCACTCCTATGGCTACACCTTC. Its translation is CASSQTYLTGHSYGYTF.